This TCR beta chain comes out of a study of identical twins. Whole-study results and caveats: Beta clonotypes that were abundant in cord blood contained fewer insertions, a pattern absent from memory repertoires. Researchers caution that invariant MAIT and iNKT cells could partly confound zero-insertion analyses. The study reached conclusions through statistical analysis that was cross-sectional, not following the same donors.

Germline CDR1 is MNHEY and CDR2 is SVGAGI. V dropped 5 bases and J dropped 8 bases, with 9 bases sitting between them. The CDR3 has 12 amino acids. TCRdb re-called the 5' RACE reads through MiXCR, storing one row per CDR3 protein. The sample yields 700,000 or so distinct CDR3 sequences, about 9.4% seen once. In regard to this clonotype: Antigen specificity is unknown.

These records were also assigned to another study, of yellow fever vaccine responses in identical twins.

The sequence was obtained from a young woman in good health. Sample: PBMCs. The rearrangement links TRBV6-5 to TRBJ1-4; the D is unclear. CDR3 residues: CASSRPGEKLFF. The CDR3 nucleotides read TGTGCCAGCAGTCGCCCTGGAGAAAAACTGTTTTTT.